These 4 T cell receptor beta chains were sequenced from one sample in a study of shared clonotypes between healthy human individuals. Sequencing used immunoSEQ multiplex PCR; TCRdb keeps in-frame clones, though not all of them. Among about 2.1 million clones listed, over 85% were seen once. CD8 cells classed as naive were CD45RO-negative and positively selected for CCR7, excluding terminally differentiated effector memory CD45RA+ cells. The sequenced material came from naive CD8+ T cells from PBMCs. Source of these receptors: a man aged 18 to 30 in good health. Some clones in this sample may be carry-over from other donors' samples.

V gene TRBV7-6 combines with J gene TRBJ2-1; D perhaps matches TRBD2 (5 bases). The CDR3 runs to 14 residues. Deletions cut 0 bases from V and 6 bases from J, with 9 bases between. Germline CDR1 and CDR2: SGHVS and FNYEAQ. CDR3 sequence (DNA): TGTGCCAGCAGCTTAGCGCTCGGAGGCAATGAGCAGTTCTTC. Translating it yields CASSLALGGNEQFF. Full variable domain (remainder filled in from reference TRBV7-6 and TRBJ2-1): GAGVSQSPRYKVTKRGQDVALRCDPISGHVSLYWYRQALGQGPEFLTYFNYEAQQDKSGLPNDRFSAERPEGSISTLTIQRTEQRDSAMYRCASSLALGGNEQFFGPGTRLTVL.

This clone was recorded a few times. The chain couples TRBV9 to TRBJ1-1; TRBD1 is a possible D gene (5 bases). V lost 0 bases to trimming and J lost 7 bases, with 13 bases between them. Germline CDR1 reads SGDLS; CDR2 reads YYNGEE. The CDR3 is 14 amino acids. The CDR3 DNA reads TGTGCCAGCAGCGTAGCCACGGGGGGAAGTGAAGCTTTCTTT. It translates to CASSVATGGSEAFF.

CDR3 sequence (DNA): TGTGCCAGCAGCTTAGATCGGGGACTAGCGGGGAGTGAGCAGTTCTTC. Encoded protein: CASSLDRGLAGSEQFF. This chain connects TRBV11-2 to TRBJ2-1; 13 bases match TRBD2. This CDR3 comprises 16 residues. From germline, CDR1 is SGHAT and CDR2 FQNNGV. V was clipped by 0 bases and J by 9 bases; unmatched bases: 5.

This rearrangement joins TRBV10-1 to TRBJ1-5; 10 bases match TRBD1. The CDR3 covers 19 residues. The J segment lost 2 bases and the V segment lost 6 bases, leaving 16 bases of the junction unmatched. Germline V gene data show CDR1 as WNHNN and CDR2 as SYGVQD (reference sequence). CDR3 sequence (DNA): TGCGCCAGCAGCACCCCGGGACAGGGGTGGGCTGGGCGCAATCAGCCCCAGCATTTT. Protein product: CASSTPGQGWAGRNQPQHF.